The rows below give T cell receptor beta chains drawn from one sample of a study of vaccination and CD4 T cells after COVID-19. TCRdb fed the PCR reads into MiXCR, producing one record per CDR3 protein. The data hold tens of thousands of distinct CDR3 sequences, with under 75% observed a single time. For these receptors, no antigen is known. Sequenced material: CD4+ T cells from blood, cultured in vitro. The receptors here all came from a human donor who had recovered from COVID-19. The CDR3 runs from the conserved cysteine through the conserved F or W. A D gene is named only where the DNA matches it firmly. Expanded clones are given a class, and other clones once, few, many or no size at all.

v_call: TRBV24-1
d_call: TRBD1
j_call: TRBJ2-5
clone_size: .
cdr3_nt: TGTGCCACCAGTGACCGGAAGGCAGGACAGGGGACACAAGAGACCCAGTACTTC
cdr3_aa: CATSDRKAGQGTQETQYF

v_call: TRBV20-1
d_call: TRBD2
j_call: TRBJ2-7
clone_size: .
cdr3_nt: TGCAGTGCTCGGGGACTAGCGGAAACCTACGAGCAGTACTTC
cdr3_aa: CSARGLAETYEQYF

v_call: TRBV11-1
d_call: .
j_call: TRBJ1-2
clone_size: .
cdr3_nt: TGTGCCAGCAGCTCCCGGGACACCGCTAACTATGGCTACACCTTC
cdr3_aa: CASSSRDTANYGYTF

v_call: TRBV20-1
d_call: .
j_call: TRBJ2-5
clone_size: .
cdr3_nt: TGCAGTGCTAGTCCCAGACCTCCAGCGGGTAGAGAGACCCAGTACTTC
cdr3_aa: CSASPRPPAGRETQYF

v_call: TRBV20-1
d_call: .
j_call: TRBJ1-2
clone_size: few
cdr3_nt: TGCAGTGCGTTCATACCCTATGGCTACACCTTC
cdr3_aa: CSAFIPYGYTF

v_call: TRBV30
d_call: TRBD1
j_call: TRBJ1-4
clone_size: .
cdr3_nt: TGTGCCTGGGGTGGGGACAGGGGGCGCATTGCTGAAAAACTGTTTTTT
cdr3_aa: CAWGGDRGRIAEKLFF

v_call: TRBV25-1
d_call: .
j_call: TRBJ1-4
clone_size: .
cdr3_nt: TGTGCCAGCAGTCCCAGGGGAGGGGAAAAACTGTTTTTT
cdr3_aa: CASSPRGGEKLFF

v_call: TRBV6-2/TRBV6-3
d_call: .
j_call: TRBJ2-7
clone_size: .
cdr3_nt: TGTGCCAGCAGGGAACGCGGGAAAACCTACGAGCAGTACTTC
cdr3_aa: CASRERGKTYEQYF

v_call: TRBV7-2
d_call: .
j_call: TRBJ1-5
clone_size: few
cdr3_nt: TGTGCCAGCAGCCGGGACGGTGGCAATCAGCCCCAGCATTTT
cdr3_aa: CASSRDGGNQPQHF

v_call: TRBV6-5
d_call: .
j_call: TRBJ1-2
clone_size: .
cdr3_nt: TGTGCCAGCAGTTACCTGGGGGGGACTTATGGCTACACCTTC
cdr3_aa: CASSYLGGTYGYTF

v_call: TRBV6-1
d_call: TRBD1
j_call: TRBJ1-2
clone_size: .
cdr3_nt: TGTGCCAGCACCTTCGGGCAGGGGGCAAGGGGCTACACCTTC
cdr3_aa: CASTFGQGARGYTF

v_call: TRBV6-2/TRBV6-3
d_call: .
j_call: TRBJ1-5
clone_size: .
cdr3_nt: TGTGCCAGCAGTTACTCCGGTAATAGCAATCAGCCCCAGCATTTT
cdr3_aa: CASSYSGNSNQPQHF

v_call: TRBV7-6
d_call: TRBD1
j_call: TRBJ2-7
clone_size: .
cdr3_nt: TGTGCCAGCAGCCCGGGGACAGGGGCCCCCTATGAGCAGTACTTC
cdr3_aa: CASSPGTGAPYEQYF

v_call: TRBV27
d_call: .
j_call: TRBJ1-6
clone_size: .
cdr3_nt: TGTGCCACCTCGAGCAGGGGAGATTCACCCCTCCACTTT
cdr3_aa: CATSSRGDSPLHF

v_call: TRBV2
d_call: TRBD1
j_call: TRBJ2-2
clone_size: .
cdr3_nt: TGTGCCAGCAAGTTCAGGGGGACCACCGGGGAGCTGTTTTTT
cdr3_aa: CASKFRGTTGELFF

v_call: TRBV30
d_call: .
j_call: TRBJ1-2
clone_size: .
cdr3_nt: TGTGCCTGGAGTGTAGTAGGGCAATCCTATGGCTACACCTTC
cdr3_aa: CAWSVVGQSYGYTF

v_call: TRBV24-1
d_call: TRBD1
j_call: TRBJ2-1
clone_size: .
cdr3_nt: TGTGCCACCAGTGATGTGACCGGGACAGGCTCCTACAATGAGCAGTTCTTC
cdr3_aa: CATSDVTGTGSYNEQFF

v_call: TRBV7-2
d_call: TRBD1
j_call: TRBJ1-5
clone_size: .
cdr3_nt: TGTGCCAGCAGCTTATGGGGCAGGGGGGATAGCAATCGGCCCCAGCATTTT
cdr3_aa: CASSLWGRGDSNRPQHF

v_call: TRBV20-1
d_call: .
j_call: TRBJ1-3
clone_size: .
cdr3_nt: TGCAGTGCTAGCGGTGACTCTGGAAACACCATATATTTT
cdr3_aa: CSASGDSGNTIYF

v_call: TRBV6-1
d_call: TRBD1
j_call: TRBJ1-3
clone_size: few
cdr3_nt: TGTGCCAGTGGGACAGGGGGAACTGGAAACACCATATATTTT
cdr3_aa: CASGTGGTGNTIYF

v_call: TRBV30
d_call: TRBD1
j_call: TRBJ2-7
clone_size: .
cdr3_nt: TGTGCCTGGAGTAATACAGGGGACCACGAGCAGTACTTC
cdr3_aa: CAWSNTGDHEQYF

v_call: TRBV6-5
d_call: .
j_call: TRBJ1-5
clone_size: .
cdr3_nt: TGTGCCAGCAGTTCTGGTAACAATCAGCCCCAGCATTTT
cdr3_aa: CASSSGNNQPQHF

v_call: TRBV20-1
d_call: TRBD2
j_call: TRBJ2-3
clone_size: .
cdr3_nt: TGCAGTGCTAGACTAGCGGGAGGGCCTAGCACAGATACGCAGTATTTT
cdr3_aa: CSARLAGGPSTDTQYF

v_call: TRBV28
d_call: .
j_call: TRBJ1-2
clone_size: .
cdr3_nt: TGTGCCAGCCGGACCCCATTAGGCTATGGCTACACCTTC
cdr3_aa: CASRTPLGYGYTF

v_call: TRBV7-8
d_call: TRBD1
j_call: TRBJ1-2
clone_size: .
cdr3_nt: TGTGCCAGCAGCTTGTGGGACAGCCTAAACTATGGCTACACCTTC
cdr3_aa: CASSLWDSLNYGYTF

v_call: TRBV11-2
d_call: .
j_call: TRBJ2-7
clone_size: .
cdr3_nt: TGTGCCAGCAGTTCCGACAGAGACGGCTACGAGCAGTACTTC
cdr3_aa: CASSSDRDGYEQYF

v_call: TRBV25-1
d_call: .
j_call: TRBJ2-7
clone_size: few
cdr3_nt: TGTGCCAGCAGTGAACTCGGATTCCTCTACGAGCAGTACTTC
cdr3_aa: CASSELGFLYEQYF

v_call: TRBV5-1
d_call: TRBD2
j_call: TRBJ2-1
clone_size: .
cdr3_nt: TGCGCCAGCAGGTGGATAGCGGGAGGGCCGGTTAATGAGCAGTTCTTC
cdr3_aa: CASRWIAGGPVNEQFF

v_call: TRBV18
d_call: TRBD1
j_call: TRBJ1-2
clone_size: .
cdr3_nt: TGTGCCAGCTCATCCCGGGACAGGGGCAACTATGGCTACACCTTC
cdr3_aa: CASSSRDRGNYGYTF

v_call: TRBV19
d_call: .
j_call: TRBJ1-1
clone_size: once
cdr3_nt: TGTGCCAGTAGTTATGACAGTGTGAACACTGAAGCTTTCTTT
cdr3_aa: CASSYDSVNTEAFF

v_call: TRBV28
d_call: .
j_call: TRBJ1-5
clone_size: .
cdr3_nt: TGTGCCAGCAGTTTATGGAAGGGGTACCAGCATTTT
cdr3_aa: CASSLWKGYQHF

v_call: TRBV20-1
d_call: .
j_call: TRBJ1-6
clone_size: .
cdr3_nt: TGCAGTGGGACAGTTGATCGGACCCTCCACTTT
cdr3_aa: CSGTVDRTLHF

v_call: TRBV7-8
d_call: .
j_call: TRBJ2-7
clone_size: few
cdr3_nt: TGTGCCAGCAGCTTAGAGGAGGGGGGGACCACCTACGAGCAGTACTTC
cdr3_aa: CASSLEEGGTTYEQYF

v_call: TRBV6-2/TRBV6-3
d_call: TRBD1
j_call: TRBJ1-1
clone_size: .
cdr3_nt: TGTGCCAGCAGTCTCCGGACAGGAATGAACACTGAAGCTTTCTTT
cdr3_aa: CASSLRTGMNTEAFF

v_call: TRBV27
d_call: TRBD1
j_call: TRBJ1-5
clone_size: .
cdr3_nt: TGTGCCAGCAGAGGGACAGGGCCCTTAAATCAGCCCCAGCATTTT
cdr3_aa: CASRGTGPLNQPQHF

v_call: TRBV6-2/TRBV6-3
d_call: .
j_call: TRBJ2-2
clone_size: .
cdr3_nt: TGTGCCAGCCAGGGCGGGAACACCGGGGAGCTGTTTTTT
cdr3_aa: CASQGGNTGELFF

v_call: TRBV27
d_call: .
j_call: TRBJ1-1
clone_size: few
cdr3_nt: TGTGCCAGCACCGCAGCCGGGGGGTGGAGAGCTTTCTTT
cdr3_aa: CASTAAGGWRAFF

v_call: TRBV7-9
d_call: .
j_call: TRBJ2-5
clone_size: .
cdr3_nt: TGTGCCAGCAGCGAAGGGTGGGGAGGCCGCGAGACCCAGTACTTC
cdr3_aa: CASSEGWGGRETQYF

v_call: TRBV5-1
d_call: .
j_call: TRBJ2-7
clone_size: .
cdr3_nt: TGCGCCAGCAGCTCCTCGGGACCGCCCTACGAGCAGTACTTC
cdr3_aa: CASSSSGPPYEQYF

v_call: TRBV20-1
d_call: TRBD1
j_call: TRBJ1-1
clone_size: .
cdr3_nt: TGCAGTGCTGGGACCGGACAGGCGAAAGCTTTCTTT
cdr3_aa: CSAGTGQAKAFF

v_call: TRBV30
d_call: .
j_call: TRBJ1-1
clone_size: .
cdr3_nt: TGTGCCTGGAGTGGGCCTGGGGGGGAAGCTTTCTTT
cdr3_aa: CAWSGPGGEAFF

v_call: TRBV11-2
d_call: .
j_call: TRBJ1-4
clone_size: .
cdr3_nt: TGTGCCAGCAGAGCAGGGAGTAATGAAAAACTGTTTTTT
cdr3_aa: CASRAGSNEKLFF

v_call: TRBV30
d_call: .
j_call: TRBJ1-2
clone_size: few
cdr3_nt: TGTGCCTGGAGGACGACGGGGGGCTCAGCTAACTATGGCTACACCTTC
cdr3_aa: CAWRTTGGSANYGYTF

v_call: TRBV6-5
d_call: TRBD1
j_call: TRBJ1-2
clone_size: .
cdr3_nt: TGTGCCAGCAGTTACTCTGCGGGACAGGGGTATGGCTACACCTTC
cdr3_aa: CASSYSAGQGYGYTF

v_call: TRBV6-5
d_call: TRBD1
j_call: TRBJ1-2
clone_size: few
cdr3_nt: TGTGCCAGCAGTTACACAGGACAGGGGGCTTCTTACACCTTC
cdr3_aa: CASSYTGQGASYTF

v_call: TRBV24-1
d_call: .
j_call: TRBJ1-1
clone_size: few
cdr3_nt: TGTGCCACCAGTGAGGCGGGTGAAGCTTTCTTT
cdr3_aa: CATSEAGEAFF

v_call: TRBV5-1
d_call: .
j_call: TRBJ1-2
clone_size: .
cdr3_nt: TGCGCCAGCAGCTTGGCATCGGGGGCCTATGGCTACACCTTC
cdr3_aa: CASSLASGAYGYTF

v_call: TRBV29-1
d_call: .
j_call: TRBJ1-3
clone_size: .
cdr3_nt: TGCAGCGTTGAGACAGGCTCTGGAAACACCATATATTTT
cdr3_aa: CSVETGSGNTIYF

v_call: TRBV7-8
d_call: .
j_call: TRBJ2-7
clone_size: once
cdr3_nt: TGTGCCAGCAGCTTAGTCAGGGCTAGCGGGACAGGGGAGCAGTACTTC
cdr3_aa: CASSLVRASGTGEQYF

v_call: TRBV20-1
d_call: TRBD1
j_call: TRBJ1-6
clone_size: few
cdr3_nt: TGCAGTGCTAGTGCAGGGGGTAATTCACCCCTCCACTTT
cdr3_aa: CSASAGGNSPLHF

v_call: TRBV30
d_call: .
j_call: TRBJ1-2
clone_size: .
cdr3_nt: TGTGCCCGGAGCAGCGCGTTGGACCAGATCACCTACACCTTC
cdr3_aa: CARSSALDQITYTF

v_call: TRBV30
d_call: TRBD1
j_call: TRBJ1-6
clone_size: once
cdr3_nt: TGTGCCTGGAGTGGGGGCTGGACAGGGAGTTCACCCCTCCACTTT
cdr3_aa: CAWSGGWTGSSPLHF

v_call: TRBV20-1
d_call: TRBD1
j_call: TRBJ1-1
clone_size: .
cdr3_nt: TGCAGTGCTAAACCGGGACAGATCCTAAACACTGAAGCTTTCTTT
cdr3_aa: CSAKPGQILNTEAFF